This is a list of T cell receptor beta chains from one sample in a study of T cells after yellow fever vaccination. Each CDR3 protein gets one entry after TCRdb re-called the 5' RACE reads with MiXCR. The data contain 300,000 to 400,000 distinct CDR3 sequences, around 12% of them singletons. This sample comprised CD4+ T cells sorted from PBMCs, obtained 15 days after the yellow fever booster vaccination. Source of these receptors: a man between 18 and 35 years old who received the YFV17D yellow fever vaccine. Both conserved end residues are part of each CDR3. Fields, in order: D gene, clone size, V gene, J gene, CDR3 DNA, CDR3 protein. A D gene is named only where the DNA matches it firmly. Expanded clones get a size class; other rows say once, few or many, or leave the size out.

D gene: .; clone size: .; V gene: TRBV7-2; J gene: TRBJ2-3; CDR3 DNA: TGTGCCAGCAGCCTCTCGGGTGCACAAGATACGCAGTATTTT; CDR3 protein: CASSLSGAQDTQYF
D gene: TRBD1; clone size: .; V gene: TRBV18; J gene: TRBJ1-1; CDR3 DNA: TGTGCCAGCTCACCTCAGGGGGCAAGACCAGAAGCTTTCTTT; CDR3 protein: CASSPQGARPEAFF
D gene: .; clone size: many; V gene: TRBV5-1; J gene: TRBJ1-1; CDR3 DNA: TGCGCCAGCAGCTGGGGACCCCTGAACACTGAAGCTTTCTTT; CDR3 protein: CASSWGPLNTEAFF
D gene: .; clone size: few; V gene: TRBV28; J gene: TRBJ2-5; CDR3 DNA: TGTGCCAGCAGTTCGGGGACCGGGGAAGAGACCCAGTACTTC; CDR3 protein: CASSSGTGEETQYF
D gene: .; clone size: few; V gene: TRBV12-3/TRBV12-4; J gene: TRBJ2-5; CDR3 DNA: TGTGCCAGCAGTTTAAACGGACAGCCTCAAGAGACCCAGTACTTC; CDR3 protein: CASSLNGQPQETQYF
D gene: .; clone size: few; V gene: TRBV4-1; J gene: TRBJ2-2; CDR3 DNA: TGCGCCAGCAGCCAATGGGGGACTGAAAACACCGGGGAGCTGTTTTTT; CDR3 protein: CASSQWGTENTGELFF
D gene: TRBD2; clone size: .; V gene: TRBV9; J gene: TRBJ2-5; CDR3 DNA: TGTGCCAGCAGCGTAGTGTCTAGCGGGGGGGCAGGAGAGACCCAGTACTTC; CDR3 protein: CASSVVSSGGAGETQYF
D gene: .; clone size: .; V gene: TRBV9; J gene: TRBJ2-3; CDR3 DNA: TGTGCCAGCAGCGTAGGTGTAAGCTCGACCTCCTACACAGATACGCAGTATTTT; CDR3 protein: CASSVGVSSTSYTDTQYF
D gene: TRBD1; clone size: few; V gene: TRBV7-6; J gene: TRBJ2-5; CDR3 DNA: TGTGCCAGCACCCGATATGAGGACAGGGGGCTCGAGACCCAGTACTTC; CDR3 protein: CASTRYEDRGLETQYF
D gene: .; clone size: few; V gene: TRBV6-5; J gene: TRBJ2-4; CDR3 DNA: TGTGCCAGCAGTTACTCCCAGGAAAACATTCAGTACTTC; CDR3 protein: CASSYSQENIQYF
D gene: .; clone size: few; V gene: TRBV5-1; J gene: TRBJ1-1; CDR3 DNA: TGCGCCAGCAGCCGGGACGCAGTGAACACTGAAGCTTTCTTT; CDR3 protein: CASSRDAVNTEAFF
D gene: TRBD2; clone size: .; V gene: TRBV7-7; J gene: TRBJ2-1; CDR3 DNA: TGTGCTAGCAGCTTAGAGGCTAGCGGGGGGAGTGAGCAGTTCTTC; CDR3 protein: CASSLEASGGSEQFF
D gene: TRBD2; clone size: .; V gene: TRBV7-9; J gene: TRBJ2-5; CDR3 DNA: TGTGCCAGCAGCTTAGCGACTAGCGGGGGGCCGACCCAAGAGACCCAGTACTTC; CDR3 protein: CASSLATSGGPTQETQYF
D gene: .; clone size: .; V gene: TRBV18; J gene: TRBJ1-2; CDR3 DNA: TGTGCCAGCTCACCACCGAGGGAATCAGGCTACACCTTC; CDR3 protein: CASSPPRESGYTF
D gene: TRBD1; clone size: many; V gene: TRBV12-3/TRBV12-4; J gene: TRBJ2-3; CDR3 DNA: TGTGCCAGCAGAGTGACAGGGAGCACAGATACGCAGTATTTT; CDR3 protein: CASRVTGSTDTQYF
D gene: .; clone size: many; V gene: TRBV7-2; J gene: TRBJ1-1; CDR3 DNA: TGTGCCAGCTCCCTCGGGTACACTGAAGCTTTCTTT; CDR3 protein: CASSLGYTEAFF
D gene: TRBD2; clone size: few; V gene: TRBV7-2; J gene: TRBJ2-5; CDR3 DNA: TGTGCCAGCAAGACGACTAGCGGGCCTTACCAAGAGACCCAGTACTTC; CDR3 protein: CASKTTSGPYQETQYF
D gene: TRBD1; clone size: few; V gene: TRBV6-1; J gene: TRBJ1-1; CDR3 DNA: TGTGCCAGCAGCCTAATCCCGACAGGGCACGGCACTGAAGCTTTCTTT; CDR3 protein: CASSLIPTGHGTEAFF
D gene: .; clone size: few; V gene: TRBV30; J gene: TRBJ1-5; CDR3 DNA: TGTGCCTGGAGTGACTACCTGAACAATCAGCCCCAGCATTTT; CDR3 protein: CAWSDYLNNQPQHF
D gene: .; clone size: many; V gene: TRBV4-3; J gene: TRBJ2-2; CDR3 DNA: TGCGCCAGCGGAACCCCAGTCGGGGGCGGGGAGCTGTTTTTT; CDR3 protein: CASGTPVGGGELFF
D gene: .; clone size: few; V gene: TRBV7-3; J gene: TRBJ2-2; CDR3 DNA: TGTGCCAGCAGCTTGTCAGGGGGGCAGCCCACCGGGGAGCTGTTTTTT; CDR3 protein: CASSLSGGQPTGELFF
D gene: .; clone size: few; V gene: TRBV21-1; J gene: TRBJ1-2; CDR3 DNA: TGTGCCAGCAGCAAAAGGTGTAACAGAAGCTACACCTTC; CDR3 protein: CASSKRCNRSYTF
D gene: .; clone size: many; V gene: TRBV6-2/TRBV6-3; J gene: TRBJ2-5; CDR3 DNA: TGTGCCAGCAGCCTCGAACTAAACCAAGAGACCCAGTACTTC; CDR3 protein: CASSLELNQETQYF
D gene: TRBD2; clone size: few; V gene: TRBV20-1; J gene: TRBJ2-3; CDR3 DNA: TGCAGTGCTCCCTGGGGGGGGGACACAGATACGCAGTATTTT; CDR3 protein: CSAPWGGDTDTQYF
D gene: .; clone size: .; V gene: TRBV5-1; J gene: TRBJ2-7; CDR3 DNA: TGCGCCAGCAGCTCCGTAGGAAACGAGCAGTACTTC; CDR3 protein: CASSSVGNEQYF
D gene: TRBD2; clone size: few; V gene: TRBV29-1; J gene: TRBJ2-2; CDR3 DNA: TGCAGCGTTGGAGGACTAGCGGGGGGTATAGACACCGGGGAGCTGTTTTTT; CDR3 protein: CSVGGLAGGIDTGELFF
D gene: .; clone size: few; V gene: TRBV7-9; J gene: TRBJ1-5; CDR3 DNA: TGTGCCAGCACCCGGACGGGGACCTGGCCCCAGCATTTT; CDR3 protein: CASTRTGTWPQHF
D gene: .; clone size: few; V gene: TRBV29-1; J gene: TRBJ2-5; CDR3 DNA: TGCAGCGTTGCCTGGCGGGGTTCGGAGACCCAGTACTTC; CDR3 protein: CSVAWRGSETQYF
D gene: .; clone size: few; V gene: TRBV7-2; J gene: TRBJ1-5; CDR3 DNA: TGTGCCAGCAGCCCCCGGAATAGCAATCAGCCCCAGCATTTT; CDR3 protein: CASSPRNSNQPQHF
D gene: .; clone size: many; V gene: TRBV5-1; J gene: TRBJ2-7; CDR3 DNA: TGCGCCAGCCGCCGGGAGGAGGGGGCGCGGTACGAGCAGTACTTC; CDR3 protein: CASRREEGARYEQYF
D gene: .; clone size: .; V gene: TRBV7-2; J gene: TRBJ1-6; CDR3 DNA: TGTGCCAGCACCCGGGACACCGGTTTGGGATATTCACCCCTCCACTTT; CDR3 protein: CASTRDTGLGYSPLHF
D gene: .; clone size: few; V gene: TRBV28; J gene: TRBJ2-2; CDR3 DNA: TGTGCCAGCAGTTTACAGGGCGCCCTGTTTTTT; CDR3 protein: CASSLQGALFF
D gene: .; clone size: few; V gene: TRBV11-2; J gene: TRBJ2-4; CDR3 DNA: TGTGCCAGCAGCCCTTCTAGCCCTGGGGACATTCAGTACTTC; CDR3 protein: CASSPSSPGDIQYF
D gene: .; clone size: .; V gene: TRBV6-5; J gene: TRBJ1-1; CDR3 DNA: TGTGCCAGCACCCGCCTCGCCGGGGGGAACACTGAAGCTTTCTTT; CDR3 protein: CASTRLAGGNTEAFF
D gene: TRBD2; clone size: .; V gene: TRBV7-7; J gene: TRBJ2-5; CDR3 DNA: TGTGCCAGCAGCTCGCTGCGGGGGGGCATGGAGACCCAGTACTTC; CDR3 protein: CASSSLRGGMETQYF
D gene: .; clone size: .; V gene: TRBV28; J gene: TRBJ2-1; CDR3 DNA: TGTGCCAGCAGTTTATGGGGGAGCCGGGACGGAACCTACAATGAGCAGTTCTTC; CDR3 protein: CASSLWGSRDGTYNEQFF
D gene: .; clone size: many; V gene: TRBV6-2/TRBV6-3; J gene: TRBJ1-2; CDR3 DNA: TGTGCCAGCAGTTCAGAATATGGCTACACCTTC; CDR3 protein: CASSSEYGYTF
D gene: .; clone size: .; V gene: TRBV5-1; J gene: TRBJ2-3; CDR3 DNA: TGCGCCAGCAGCTTGGCTCCGGGTCCTTCGACAGATACGCAGTATTTT; CDR3 protein: CASSLAPGPSTDTQYF
D gene: TRBD2; clone size: few; V gene: TRBV7-2; J gene: TRBJ2-5; CDR3 DNA: TGTGCCAGCAGCTTATTAGCGGGGAGATGGGAGACCCAGTACTTC; CDR3 protein: CASSLLAGRWETQYF
D gene: .; clone size: .; V gene: TRBV15; J gene: TRBJ2-5; CDR3 DNA: TGTGCCACCAGCAGAGATAGGGGTTCGGCTCGGGAGACCCAGTACTTC; CDR3 protein: CATSRDRGSARETQYF
D gene: .; clone size: few; V gene: TRBV30; J gene: TRBJ1-4; CDR3 DNA: TGTGCCTGGAGTCCCGCGGTTTTGGAAAAACTGTTTTTT; CDR3 protein: CAWSPAVLEKLFF
D gene: TRBD1; clone size: few; V gene: TRBV15; J gene: TRBJ1-4; CDR3 DNA: TGTGCCACCAGCAGAAACGACAGGGTTAATGAAAAACTGTTTTTT; CDR3 protein: CATSRNDRVNEKLFF
D gene: .; clone size: few; V gene: TRBV27; J gene: TRBJ1-6; CDR3 DNA: TGTGCCAGCAGTTTATCGTCAGGGGTGGGTTCACCCCTCCACTTT; CDR3 protein: CASSLSSGVGSPLHF
D gene: .; clone size: .; V gene: TRBV28; J gene: TRBJ1-5; CDR3 DNA: TGTGCCAGCACCTTTGACAGCCCCAATCAGCCCCAGCATTTT; CDR3 protein: CASTFDSPNQPQHF